This T cell receptor (beta chain) comes out of a study of T cell changes during pregnancy in multiple sclerosis. Libraries were prepared by immunoSEQ multiplex PCR; TCRdb keeps only in-frame clonotypes and omits some of them. The sample includes about 40,000 clones, approximately 92% of them seen just once. This CDR3 is built from 14 residues. Germline V gives CDR1 SGHRS, CDR2 YFSETQ. The V gene end was trimmed by 1 base and the J gene end by 1 base; junction bases not matched to a gene: 2. Sample: CD4+ T cells from peripheral blood mononuclear cells, taken in the third trimester of pregnancy. The sequence was collected from a female donor with multiple sclerosis, enrolled in a pregnancy study. The chain joins TRBV5-1 to TRBJ2-7; 7 bases are a match to TRBD2. CDR3 residues: CASSLSGGSYEQYF. Here the CDR3 DNA reads TGCGCCAGCAGCTTGTCGGGGGGTTCCTACGAGCAGTACTTC.